This is a list of T cell receptor beta chains from one sample in a study of monozygotic twins with inflammatory bowel disease. No DNA is given; TCRdb re-called the 5' RACE reads and lists each CDR3 protein once. The sample includes a few hundred thousand distinct CDR3 sequences. Sequencing used blood. These TCRs come from a human donor with ulcerative colitis or Crohn's disease, or a healthy co-twin of an affected twin (not recorded which). CDR3s include the opening cysteine and the closing phenylalanine or tryptophan. The order of the fields is V gene, J gene, CDR3 protein.

TRBV29-1	TRBJ2-1	CSVEPRGLSYNEQFF
TRBV15	TRBJ2-3	CATSGYGRDTQYF
TRBV11-2	TRBJ2-2	CASSLVRGRKTNTGELFF
TRBV4-1	TRBJ1-4	CASSQDKTEEKLFF
TRBV27	TRBJ1-6	CASSLRSGHSPLHF
TRBV7-6	TRBJ2-1	CASSSRGTFSYNEQFF
TRBV6-5	TRBJ1-4	CASSYSQGARQKLFF
TRBV12-5	TRBJ2-1	CASGFHTGGWRNEQFF
TRBV7-2	TRBJ2-5	CASSPNGGATETQYF
TRBV5-1	TRBJ2-7	CASTGQGPFEEQYF
TRBV27	TRBJ2-3	CASSLTLGTQYF
TRBV5-1	TRBJ1-1	CASSRADSRRNTEAFF
TRBV11-2	TRBJ2-1	CASSPGPSSIEQFF
TRBV3-1	TRBJ2-1	CASSQGLAGGRYNEQFF
TRBV6-1	TRBJ1-2	CASSPDRGPPLDGYTF
TRBV6-1	TRBJ1-3	CASSGDRAGNTTYF
TRBV4-3	TRBJ2-3	CASSQNSGGYSTDTQYF
TRBV7-9	TRBJ1-5	CASSLAHGDSNQPQHF
TRBV5-1	TRBJ2-2	CASSWGTGELFF
TRBV27	TRBJ1-6	CASSFLSPLGRHYNSPLHF
TRBV7-9	TRBJ1-5	CASSALDRGPNQPQHF
TRBV5-5	TRBJ2-7	CASSLISGETYEQYF
TRBV5-1	TRBJ2-2	CASSLAGQALLGTGELFF
TRBV6-1	TRBJ1-4	CASSEDRTNEKLFF